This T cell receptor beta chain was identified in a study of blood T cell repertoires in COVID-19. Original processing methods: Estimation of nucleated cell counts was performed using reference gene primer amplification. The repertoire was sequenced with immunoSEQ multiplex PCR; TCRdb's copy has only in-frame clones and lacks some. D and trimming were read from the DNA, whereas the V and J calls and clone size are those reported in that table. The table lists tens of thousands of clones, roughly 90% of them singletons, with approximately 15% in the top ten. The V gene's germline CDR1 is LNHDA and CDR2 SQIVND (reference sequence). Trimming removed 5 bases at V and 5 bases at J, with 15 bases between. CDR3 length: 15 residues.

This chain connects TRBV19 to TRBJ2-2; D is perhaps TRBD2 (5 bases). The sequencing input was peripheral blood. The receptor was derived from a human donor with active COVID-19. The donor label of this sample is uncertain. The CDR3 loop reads CASSLFPDWTGELFF. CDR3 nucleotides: TGTGCCAGTAGTCTTTTCCCGGACTGGACCGGGGAGCTGTTTTTT.